This TCR beta chain derives from a study of blood T cell repertoires in COVID-19. Study in general: COVID-19 samples from acute and convalescent phases originated in the United States, Italy and Spain. The analysed material was cDNA or gDNA that came from T cells, B-cell-depleted T cells, or PBMCs.

Germline V gene lookup returns CDR1 LNHDA and CDR2 SQIVND (reference sequence). The length of the CDR3 is 13 residues. The ends lost 10 bases at V and 6 bases at J; junction bases unmatched: 6. Original analysis: It was from reference gene primer amplification that nucleated cell counts were estimated. TCRdb's copy holds only in-frame clones and misses some; the assay was immunoSEQ multiplex PCR. V, J and clone size were drawn from that table, and D and trimming were deduced from the DNA. The table records around 240,000 clones, about 80% of them present only once. V is TRBV19 and J is TRBJ1-5; 10 bases map to TRBD1. The specimen sequenced was peripheral blood. This receptor was identified in a woman between 45 and 60 years old with acute or convalescent COVID-19. The CDR3 DNA follows: TGTGCCACTACCGACAGGGGGCTTCAGCCCCAGCATTTT. Protein product: CATTDRGLQPQHF.